The 23 T cell receptor beta chains below come from one sample, sequenced in a study of spatial heterogeneity in lung cancer. Study observations and caveats: Tumoral mutation counts were tracked by counts of expanded intratumoral alpha and beta TCRs.

No antigen has been identified for these receptors. The time point denotes: sample taken at primary tumor resection. TCRdb ran MiXCR on the 5' RACE reads and lists one entry per CDR3 protein. The table lists about 28,000 distinct CDR3 sequences, just over 7% of them singletons, with approximately 23% in the top ten. The starting material was lung tumor tissue, obtained at surgery. These receptors were collected from a male donor with early-stage non-small cell lung cancer.

The rearrangement joins TRBV10-2 to TRBJ2-5; D may be TRBD1 or TRBD2 (5 bases each). This CDR3 is built from 13 residues. Germline CDR1 and CDR2: WSHSY and SAAADI. V was pared by 9 bases and J by 4 bases, with 15 bases between. The CDR3 loop is CASLRDRGETQYF. The CDR3 nucleotides are TGCGCCAGTCTCCGGGACCGGGGAGAGACCCAGTACTTC.

This clonotype showed up just a few times. The chain has TRBV12-3 or TRBV12-4 and TRBJ2-1, with 10 bases lining up with TRBD1. The V segment lost 5 bases and the J segment 9 bases; nucleotides outside the gene matches: 10. This CDR3 has 15 residues. CDR3 in amino acids: CASSPGQGVMSEQFF. As DNA, the CDR3 is TGTGCCAGCAGTCCCGGACAGGGGGTAATGAGTGAGCAGTTCTTC.

This clonotype was counted many times. The V call is TRBV4-2, the J call TRBJ1-3, with D uncertain. Germline values: CDR1 LGHNA, CDR2 YNFKEQ. This CDR3 contains 17 residues. Trimming left V 1 base short and J 0 bases short, with 13 bases between. CDR3 sequence (DNA): TGTGCCAGCAGCCAAGTCTCCACGGGCTACTCTGGAAACACCATATATTTT. Protein sequence: CASSQVSTGYSGNTIYF.

This clonotype has at least ten counts. CDR3 sequence (DNA): TGTGCCAGCAGCCCTGGACGTCTGGTGTTCGAGACCCAGTACTTC. Protein product: CASSPGRLVFETQYF. This chain links TRBV7-2 with TRBJ2-5; D ambiguous. Trimming removed 5 bases from V and 5 bases from J, with 18 bases in between. There are 15 residues in the CDR3. Germline CDR1 is SGHTA and CDR2 is FQGNSA.

V gene TRBV28 combines with J gene TRBJ1-5; weak D call: TRBD1 (5 bases). V was shortened by 3 bases and J by 4 bases, with 10 bases between the two germline ends. This CDR3 region has 14 residues. Germline loops: CDR1 MDHEN, CDR2 SYDVKM. The CDR3 sequence is CASSLGQRNQPQHF. The DNA of the CDR3 is TGTGCCAGCAGTTTGGGGCAGAGGAATCAGCCCCAGCATTTT.

There are many counts of this clonotype. The CDR3 region is CAIGTRTGGELFF. The CDR3 DNA follows: TGTGCCATCGGGACCCGGACAGGCGGGGAGCTGTTTTTT. The V and J genes are TRBV10-3 and TRBJ2-2; 7 bases are a match to TRBD1. Germline CDR1 is ENHRY and CDR2 is SYGVKD. Losses at the gene ends were 8 bases for V and 7 bases for J; bases not matched to a gene: 7. This CDR3 comprises 13 residues.

This clonotype has a handful of counts. CDR3 in DNA: TGTGCCAGCAGTGGGGGTAACTCCTACAATGAGCAGTTCTTC. It encodes CASSGGNSYNEQFF. The chain has TRBV2 and TRBJ2-1, with D unclear. Germline CDR1 reads SNHLY; CDR2 reads FYNNEI. Trimming took off 4 bases at V and 0 bases at J, with 7 bases between the two ends. The CDR3 loop spans 14 amino acids.

This clonotype occurred many times. This rearrangement joins TRBV20-1 to TRBJ2-2, with unresolved D. The CDR3 is 13 residues long. The germline CDR1 and CDR2 sequences are DFQATT and SNEGSKA (reference sequence). The ends were cut back, 4 bases at V and 2 bases at J, with 8 bases in the middle. The DNA of the CDR3 is TGCAGTGCTATAGGGTTTAACACCGGGGAGCTGTTTTTT. It encodes CSAIGFNTGELFF.

Ten or more counts support this clonotype. This rearrangement joins TRBV29-1 to TRBJ1-1; a possible D gene is TRBD1 (5 bases). The CDR3 is made up of 12 amino acids. Trimming took 4 bases from V and 4 from J, leaving 10 bases between them. Germline V CDR1 and CDR2: SQVTM, ANQGSEA. In DNA form, the CDR3 reads TGCAGCGTTGCTGGGACCTTCACTGAAGCTTTCTTT. Residues: CSVAGTFTEAFF.

In its sample, this clonotype ranks as medium-sized (0.01 to 0.1%). This chain uses TRBV4-2 with TRBJ2-3; no clear D. V lost 4 bases to trimming and J lost 1 base, with 9 bases between them. The CDR3 covers 14 residues. Germline-derived CDR1 and CDR2 are LGHNA and YNFKEQ. The CDR3 is CASSLRAGTDTQYF. The CDR3 nucleotides read TGTGCCAGCAGCCTACGGGCGGGCACAGATACGCAGTATTTT.

The chain recombines TRBV6-5 with TRBJ1-4; no definite D call. Per the germline V gene, CDR1 is MNHEY and CDR2 is SVGAGI. V lost 0 bases and J 6 bases, leaving 11 bases between the germline ends. CDR3 size: 15 residues. Here the CDR3 reads CASSYSLGRDEKLFF. DNA for the CDR3: TGTGCCAGCAGTTACTCGCTGGGGAGGGATGAAAAACTGTTTTTT.

By sample share, this clonotype is medium-sized. This chain connects TRBV4-1 to TRBJ2-7, with 8 bases lining up with TRBD1. Germline CDR1 and CDR2: MGHRA and YSYEKL. Unmatched junction bases numbered 7, after V lost 0 bases and J lost 6 bases. The CDR3 covers 15 residues. The CDR3 protein is CASSQETGVHLEQYF. Here the CDR3 DNA reads TGCGCCAGCAGCCAAGAGACAGGGGTCCATCTCGAGCAGTACTTC.

This clonotype was seen more than once but under ten times. The CDR3 sequence is CASSQLQGATNEKLFF. In nucleotides, the CDR3 is TGCGCCAGCAGCCAACTACAGGGGGCAACTAATGAAAAACTGTTTTTT. The rearrangement uses TRBV4-1 and TRBJ1-4; TRBD1 matches at 8 bases. The CDR3 loop spans 16 amino acids. Germline trimming cut 2 bases from V and 0 bases from J; bases unmatched to any gene: 2. The germline V gene encodes CDR1 MGHRA and CDR2 YSYEKL.

This clonotype came up many times. The chain's CDR3 is CASGRNRGDNYGYTF. The CDR3 DNA reads TGTGCCAGCGGCAGGAACAGGGGAGATAACTATGGCTACACCTTC. This chain connects TRBV5-6 to TRBJ1-2; 7 bases agree with TRBD1. CDR1 is SGHDT and CDR2 is YYEEEE in the germline V gene. This CDR3 comprises 15 residues. Trimming cost V 7 bases and J 1 base; bases outside gene matches: 10.

This clonotype was observed many times. This chain connects TRBV7-2 to TRBJ1-4, with 7 bases lining up with TRBD1. The germline V gene encodes CDR1 SGHTA and CDR2 FQGNSA. This CDR3 contains 15 residues. With 3 bases clipped from V and 4 bases from J, the junction kept 5 bases outside the gene matches. The CDR3 reads CASSFLGQSNEKLFF. The CDR3 region has the DNA TGTGCCAGCAGCTTCCTGGGACAGAGTAATGAAAAACTGTTTTTT. The whole variable domain, filled in from reference TRBV7-2 and TRBJ1-4, reads GAGVSQSPSNKVTEKGKDVELRCDPISGHTALYWYRQSLGQGLEFLIYFQGNSAPDKSGLPSDRFSAERTGGSVSTLTIQRTQQEDSAVYLCASSFLGQSNEKLFFGSGTQLSVL.

This clonotype was counted at least ten times. The V call is TRBV7-2, the J call TRBJ2-5; D remains ambiguous. Germline-derived CDR1 and CDR2 are SGHTA and FQGNSA. The CDR3 has 14 residues. With 2 bases removed from V and 1 base from J, the gap between germline ends came to 8 bases. The CDR3 coding sequence is TGTGCCAGCAGCTTAATGGGTTCCCAAGAGACCCAGTACTTC. Its translation is CASSLMGSQETQYF. Using reference TRBV7-2 and TRBJ2-5 for the parts outside the CDR3, the full variable domain is GAGVSQSPSNKVTEKGKDVELRCDPISGHTALYWYRQSLGQGLEFLIYFQGNSAPDKSGLPSDRFSAERTGGSVSTLTIQRTQQEDSAVYLCASSLMGSQETQYFGPGTRLLVL.

This rearrangement joins TRBV7-6 to TRBJ2-7; TRBD1 agrees at 10 bases. This CDR3 has 14 amino acids. J was trimmed by 6 bases and V by 4 bases; bases with no gene match: 6. Germline-derived CDR1 and CDR2 are SGHVS and FNYEAQ. The CDR3 DNA follows: TGTGCCAGCAGCTCCAGACAGGGGGCGGGCGAGCAGTACTTC. This codes for CASSSRQGAGEQYF.

This clonotype was seen many times. The gene calls are TRBV20-1 and TRBJ1-2, with D perhaps TRBD1 (5 bases). The ends were cut back, 0 bases at V and 5 bases at J, with 13 bases in the middle. CDR1 is DFQATT, CDR2 SNEGSKA, per germline (reference sequence). CDR3 size: 14 residues. Written as DNA, the CDR3 is TGCAGTGCTAGAGATCCGCAGGGAGGGTATGGCTACACCTTC. This translates into CSARDPQGGYGYTF.

In its sample, this clonotype was seen many times. The chain employs TRBV7-6 and TRBJ2-5; D uncertain. The V gene's germline CDR1 is SGHVS and CDR2 FNYEAQ. V lost 3 bases and J 1 base, leaving 3 bases between the germline ends. The CDR3 has 12 amino acids. CDR3 coding DNA: TGTGCCAGCAGCTTCATCCAAGAGACCCAGTACTTC. This sequence encodes CASSFIQETQYF.

The V gene is TRBV4-3, the J gene TRBJ1-2, with D uncertain. V was shortened by 0 bases and J by 7 bases, with 9 bases between the two germline ends. The CDR3 is 13 amino acids. Germline CDR1 and CDR2: LGHNA and YSLEER. CDR3 bases: TGCGCCAGCAGCCAAGAAATGGACGGTGGCTACACCTTC. Translated: CASSQEMDGGYTF.

The sample holds many counts of this clonotype. At one end, the junction sequence differs from germline, possibly due to a read error. The rearrangement uses TRBV7-7 and TRBJ1-1; D ambiguous. Per germline, CDR1 SSHAT and CDR2 FNYEAQ (reference sequence). This CDR3 is built from 13 residues. CDR3 DNA sequence: TGTGCTAGCAGCTTAGGCGAGAACACTGAAGCTTTCTTT. Residues: CASSLGENTEAFF.

This rearrangement joins TRBV18 to TRBJ1-1; D call uncertain. Trimming stripped 5 bases from V and 0 bases from J, with 7 bases between. This CDR3 spans 13 amino acids. Germline CDR1 is KGHSH and CDR2 is LQKENI. The CDR3 sequence is CASSTGLNTEAFF. The CDR3 bases are TGTGCCAGCTCAACGGGATTGAACACTGAAGCTTTCTTT. The whole variable domain, remainder taken from reference TRBV18 and TRBJ1-1, is NAGVMQNPRHLVRRRGQEARLRCSPMKGHSHVYWYRQLPEEGLKFMVYLQKENIIDESGMPKERFSAEFPKEGPSILRIQQVVRGDSAAYFCASSTGLNTEAFFGQGTRLTVV.

This clonotype was counted many times. The genes are TRBV20-1 and TRBJ2-5; the D gene is possibly TRBD2 (6 bases). The length of the CDR3 is 12 residues. The V and J ends lost 3 bases and 5 bases respectively, with 10 bases between them. Germline values: CDR1 DFQATT, CDR2 SNEGSKA (reference sequence). The CDR3 protein is CSARPGLETQYF. The CDR3 bases are TGCAGTGCTAGGCCGGGACTGGAGACCCAGTACTTC.